The 18 T cell receptor beta chains reported below all come from one sample, sequenced in a study of T-cell reconstitution after alpha-beta-depleted transplantation in children. Unique molecular identifiers were built into the TCRbeta library. TCRdb re-derived calls from the PCR reads in MiXCR, one entry per CDR3 protein. This sample has over 300,000 distinct CDR3 sequences; under 13% occur once, and the top ten carry 2% to 3%. The sequencing used PBMCs from the stem cell graft donor, collected from the stem cell graft. Receptors originate from a human donor who donated a stem cell graft to a child with acute lymphoblastic leukemia.

V gene TRBV3-1 combines with J gene TRBJ2-3; D gene uncertain. Germline V gives CDR1 LGHDT, CDR2 YNNKEL (reference sequence). V lost 4 bases and J lost 4, with 15 bases in between. The CDR3 covers 15 residues. This CDR3 reads CASSRQVDGPDTQYF. The DNA of the CDR3 is TGTGCCAGCAGCCGGCAGGTCGACGGTCCAGATACGCAGTATTTT.

This clonotype was detected ten times or more. The chain links TRBV20-1 to TRBJ1-5; TRBD1 matches at 7 bases. CDR1 is DFQATT and CDR2 is SNEGSKA in the germline V gene (reference sequence). V lost 6 bases and J lost 0; bases outside the gene matches: 8. The CDR3 is 15 residues long. The CDR3 loop reads CSATTQGNSNQPQHF. The CDR3 bases are TGCAGTGCCACTACACAGGGGAATAGCAATCAGCCCCAGCATTTT.

This clonotype was counted ten times or more. The J gene is TRBJ2-7, the V gene TRBV12-3 or TRBV12-4, with D possibly being TRBD1 or TRBD2 (5 bases each). The CDR3 loop spans 13 amino acids. Trimming removed 4 bases from V and 5 bases from J, with 12 bases in between. CDR3 nucleotides: TGTGCCAGCAGTTCCGCAGGGAGCGACGAGCAGTACTTC. It yields the protein CASSSAGSDEQYF.

This clonotype appeared many times. The chain combines TRBV20-1 with TRBJ2-1; D unresolved. V lost 1 base and J 4 bases, leaving 11 bases between the germline ends. This CDR3 spans 14 amino acids. CDR1 is DFQATT and CDR2 is SNEGSKA in the germline V gene (reference sequence). Written as DNA, the CDR3 is TGCAGTGCTAGAGTAGATGCTAGGTACAATGAGCAGTTCTTC. Protein sequence: CSARVDARYNEQFF.

This clonotype occurred a few times. The chain combines TRBV6-2 or TRBV6-3 with TRBJ2-7; 9 nucleotides agree with TRBD1. The V and J ends lost 7 bases and 2 bases, in that order; junction bases with no gene match: 6. Germline V gene data show CDR1 as MNHEY and CDR2 as SVGEGT. This CDR3 spans 14 amino acids. The CDR3 coding sequence is TGTGCCAGCACTCCGGACAGGGGTACCTACGAGCAGTACTTC. It translates to CASTPDRGTYEQYF.

The table lists this clonotype with a few counts. The chain is built from TRBV7-9 and TRBJ2-3, with 9 bases aligning to TRBD2. The V segment lost 8 bases and the J segment 1 base; nucleotides outside the gene matches: 10. Per germline, CDR1 SEHNR and CDR2 FQNEAQ (reference sequence). The CDR3 covers 16 residues. The DNA for the CDR3 is TGTGCCAGCGGACCGCGGGGGGGAGTAGGCACAGATACGCAGTATTTT. Amino acid sequence: CASGPRGGVGTDTQYF.

The chain employs TRBV4-1 and TRBJ1-1; D unclear. In germline, CDR1 is MGHRA, CDR2 YSYEKL. This CDR3 has 13 amino acids. The V and J ends lost 0 bases and 5 bases respectively, with 7 bases between them. The CDR3 is CASSQEGLTEAFF. The CDR3 DNA reads as TGCGCCAGCAGCCAAGAAGGATTGACTGAAGCTTTCTTT.

The gene calls are TRBV20-1 and TRBJ2-7, with 9 nucleotides matching TRBD2. The CDR3 has 15 amino acids. Germline CDR1 DFQATT, CDR2 SNEGSKA (reference sequence). Trimming at V came to 3 bases and at J to 1 base, leaving 7 bases not matched to a gene. The CDR3 nucleotides are TGCAGTGCTAGGGGGGAGACTAGCGGATCCTACGAGCAGTACTTC. It is translated as CSARGETSGSYEQYF.

This clonotype has more than one count but fewer than ten. The V gene is TRBV29-1, the J gene TRBJ2-3; D is ambiguous. The germline V gene has CDR1 SQVTM and CDR2 ANQGSEA. V lost 6 bases and J 4 bases, leaving 17 bases between the germline ends. This CDR3 spans 14 amino acids. CDR3 sequence (DNA): TGCAGCGTCGATGCGGCCCCCTTAGCAGATACGCAGTATTTT. Protein product: CSVDAAPLADTQYF.

This clonotype has a handful of counts. This chain uses TRBV20-1 with TRBJ2-7, with 13 bases aligning to TRBD2. The V gene's germline CDR1 is DFQATT and CDR2 SNEGSKA (reference sequence). V lost 6 bases to trimming and J lost 1 base; unmatched junction nucleotides: 3. The CDR3 runs 14 residues. The CDR3 here is CSALTSGRSYEQYF. CDR3 DNA sequence: TGCAGTGCCCTGACTAGCGGGAGGTCCTACGAGCAGTACTTC.

The chain is built from TRBV15 and TRBJ2-7; tentatively, D is TRBD1 (5 bases). Trimming took 4 bases from V and 10 from J, leaving 23 bases between them. The CDR3 runs 15 residues. The germline gives CDR1 LNHNV, CDR2 YYDKDF (reference sequence). The CDR3 DNA is TGTGCCACCAGCAACCCAGGGTGGACGGATGATAGACAGTACTTC. Translating it yields CATSNPGWTDDRQYF.

This clonotype appeared a few times. This chain uses TRBV6-1 with TRBJ2-7; D is possibly TRBD2 (5 bases). The CDR3 loop spans 12 amino acids. The germline gives CDR1 MNHNS, CDR2 SASEGT. V was clipped by 2 bases and J by 5 bases, with 7 bases between them. CDR3 coding DNA: TGTGCCAGCAGTGAACCGGGGAACGAGCAGTACTTC. This gives the protein CASSEPGNEQYF.

This clonotype turned up a few times. The CDR3 protein is CASSPPGGVQVRRIGELFF. The CDR3 DNA reads as TGTGCCAGCAGCCCCCCCGGGGGGGTGCAGGTCCGACGGATCGGGGAGCTGTTTTTT. The chain couples TRBV11-1 to TRBJ2-2, with 8 nucleotides matching TRBD2. This CDR3 spans 19 amino acids. Trimming removed 5 bases from V and 7 bases from J; junction bases left unmatched: 21. Germline V gene data show CDR1 as SGHAT and CDR2 as FQDESV (reference sequence). Full variable domain (remainder filled in from reference TRBV11-1 and TRBJ2-2): EAEVAQSPRYKITEKSQAVAFWCDPISGHATLYWYRQILGQGPELLVQFQDESVVDDSQLPKDRFSAERLKGVDSTLKIQPAELGDSAMYLCASSPPGGVQVRRIGELFFGEGSRLTVL.

J is TRBJ2-3 and V is TRBV7-2; D possibly corresponds to TRBD2 (6 bases). The CDR3 is 17 amino acids. Germline V gene lookup returns CDR1 SGHTA and CDR2 FQGNSA. V was pared by 1 base and J by 0 bases, with 14 bases between. The CDR3 reads CASSLGIAVPSTDTQYF. The CDR3 DNA reads as TGTGCCAGCAGCTTAGGGATAGCGGTACCTAGCACAGATACGCAGTATTTT.

This clonotype was observed a few times. The chain combines TRBV4-3 with TRBJ2-5; 7 bases fit TRBD1. This CDR3 has 14 residues. V dropped 4 bases and J dropped 4; count of bases not matched to a gene: 6. The germline CDR1 and CDR2 sequences are LGHNA and YSLEER. CDR3 nucleotides: TGCGCCAGCAGCCCGACAGGGTTGGGAGAGACCCAGTACTTC. It is translated as CASSPTGLGETQYF.

The CDR3 DNA is TGTGCCAGCTCCAACCAGCGGAGCAACCCCAACACCGGGGAGCTGTTTTTT. Amino acid sequence: CASSNQRSNPNTGELFF. This chain connects TRBV18 to TRBJ2-2, with D tentatively TRBD2 (5 bases). V shed 6 bases and J shed 2 bases, with 19 bases lying between them. Germline CDR1 reads KGHSH; CDR2 reads LQKENI. This CDR3 contains 17 residues. The complete variable domain, with remaining parts taken from reference TRBV18 and TRBJ2-2, reads NAGVMQNPRHLVRRRGQEARLRCSPMKGHSHVYWYRQLPEEGLKFMVYLQKENIIDESGMPKERFSAEFPKEGPSILRIQQVVRGDSAAYFCASSNQRSNPNTGELFFGEGSRLTVL.

This clonotype showed up just a few times. The gene calls are TRBV28 and TRBJ2-7, with 7 nucleotides matching TRBD1. Trimming took 2 bases from V and 4 from J; bases not matched to a gene: 8. This CDR3 has 15 residues. Germline values: CDR1 MDHEN, CDR2 SYDVKM. In DNA form, the CDR3 reads TGTGCCAGCAGTTTAACCGGGACAGCTATTTACGAGCAGTACTTC. Translating gives CASSLTGTAIYEQYF.

In its sample, this clonotype was seen a few times. The chain combines TRBV12-3 or TRBV12-4 with TRBJ2-7; TRBD1 matches 7 bases. This CDR3 region has 15 residues. The V and J ends lost 4 bases and 3 bases, in that order; junction bases with no gene match: 9. The CDR3 DNA reads TGTGCCAGCAGTTCCCATGGCCGGGACAGCTACGAGCAGTACTTC. Its translation is CASSSHGRDSYEQYF.